This T cell receptor beta chain appears in the sequencing data of a study of shared clonotypes between healthy human individuals. Turning to the study itself: Ranging from 18 to 49 in age, donors were a couple of women and three men.

To note about this clone: Antigen unknown.

The assay used deep level. Method: immunoSEQ multiplex PCR; TCRdb's copy keeps in-frame clones and lacks some. Here the sample spans under 1,900,000 clones, around 98.5% being singletons. The CDR3 extends over 14 amino acids. V shed 4 bases and J shed 2 bases, with 7 bases lying between them. Germline CDR1 reads SGHTS; CDR2 reads YDEGEE. Study results and caveats: Few donors restricted represented genetic and exposure-history diversity. Against clonotypes common to all four donors, non-shared ones had lower generation probabilities.

Material for sequencing was naive CD4+ T cells sorted from blood. Indicated subset: CD45RA+ positively selected. The rearrangement joins TRBV5-8 to TRBJ2-6, with D unclear. This receptor was taken from a man between 25 and 39 years old in good health. For the CDR3, the DNA is TGTGCCAGCAGCGTGGATCCTGGGGCCAACGTCCTGACTTTC. Its protein is CASSVDPGANVLTF.